Listed here are 6 T cell receptor beta chains from one sample, sequenced in a study of shared clonotypes between healthy human individuals. The assay was immunoSEQ multiplex PCR, and TCRdb's table has in-frame clones only and misses some. The sample consists of around 1.4 million clones, approximately 98.5% of them appearing once. Sample: naive CD4+ T cells sorted from blood. Subset given: CD45RA+ positively selected. These receptors originate from a man aged 25 to 45 in good health.

This chain's CDR3 is CSVGQIASNEKLFF. In DNA, the CDR3 is TGCAGCGTTGGACAGATTGCATCTAATGAAAAACTGTTTTTT. The chain uses TRBV29-1 and TRBJ1-4; TRBD1 is a possible D gene (5 bases). The CDR3 is made up of 14 amino acids. Germline loops: CDR1 SQVTM, CDR2 ANQGSEA. The germline V and J ends were trimmed by 4 bases and 3 bases, with 12 bases remaining between them.

V and J are TRBV9 and TRBJ2-7; 10 nucleotides align to TRBD1. Trimming took 0 bases from V and 7 from J; bases not matched to a gene: 4. The length of the CDR3 is 14 residues. Germline V lookup: CDR1 SGDLS, CDR2 YYNGEE. The CDR3 coding sequence is TGTGCCAGCAGCGTAGGAGGGACAGGGGTAGAGCAGTACTTC. This gives the protein CASSVGGTGVEQYF.

V usage is TRBV5-1 and J usage is TRBJ1-2; 9 bases align to TRBD1. CDR3 size: 13 residues. The germline gives CDR1 SGHRS, CDR2 YFSETQ. Germline trimming cut 2 bases from V and 6 bases from J; bases unmatched to any gene: 2. CDR3 bases: TGCGCCAGCAGCTTCGACAGGGGGAATGGCTACACCTTC. It yields the protein CASSFDRGNGYTF.

A single count supports this clone. The chain couples TRBV7-8 to TRBJ1-2; TRBD1 matches 7 bases. CDR1 is SGHVS, CDR2 FQNEAQ, per germline. V was pared by 0 bases and J by 2 bases, with 3 bases of the junction left unmatched. The CDR3 has 15 amino acids. CDR3 protein: CASSLAQGTNYGYTF. In nucleotides, the CDR3 is TGTGCCAGCAGCTTAGCACAGGGGACCAACTATGGCTACACCTTC.

This clone is a singleton in its sample. DNA of the CDR3: TGTGCCAGTAAGTCTGGTTCCAGGAGTTTCAATCAGCCCCAGCATTTT. Its translation: CASKSGSRSFNQPQHF. This chain links TRBV19 with TRBJ1-5; no clear D gene. This CDR3 contains 16 residues. The germline V gene has CDR1 LNHDA and CDR2 SQIVND (reference sequence). Trimming removed 7 bases from V and 3 bases from J, with 19 bases in between.

V is TRBV5-4 and J is TRBJ2-5, with D maybe TRBD1 (6 bases). Germline loops: CDR1 SGHNT, CDR2 YYREEE (reference sequence). The CDR3 is 16 residues long. V dropped 4 bases and J dropped 7 bases, with 23 bases sitting between them. Here the CDR3 reads CASSDGAGVAPGTQYF. In DNA form, the CDR3 reads TGTGCCAGCAGCGACGGGGCAGGGGTGGCCCCGGGGACCCAGTACTTC.